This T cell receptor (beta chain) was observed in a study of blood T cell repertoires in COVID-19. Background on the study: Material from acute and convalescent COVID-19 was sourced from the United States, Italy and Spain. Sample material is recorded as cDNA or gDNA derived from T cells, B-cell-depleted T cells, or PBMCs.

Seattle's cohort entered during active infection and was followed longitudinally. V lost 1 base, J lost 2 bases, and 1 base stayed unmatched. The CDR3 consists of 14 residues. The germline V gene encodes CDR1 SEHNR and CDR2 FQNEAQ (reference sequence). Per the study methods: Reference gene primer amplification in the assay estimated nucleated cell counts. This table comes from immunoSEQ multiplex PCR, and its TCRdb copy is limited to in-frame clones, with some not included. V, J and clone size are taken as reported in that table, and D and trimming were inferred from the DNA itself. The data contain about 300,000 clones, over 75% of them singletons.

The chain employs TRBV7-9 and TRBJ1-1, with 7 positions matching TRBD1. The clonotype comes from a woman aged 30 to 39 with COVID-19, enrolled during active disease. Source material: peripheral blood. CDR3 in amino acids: CASSLVGGNTEAFF. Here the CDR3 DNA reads TGTGCCAGCAGCTTAGTAGGGGGCAACACTGAAGCTTTCTTT.